These 26 T cell receptor beta chains share one sample of origin, sequenced in a study of blood T cell repertoires in COVID-19. Some clones are missing from TCRdb's copy, which holds only in-frame ones; the method was immunoSEQ multiplex PCR. This table has 40,000 to 55,000 clones, around 80% appearing once. What was sequenced was PBMCs or T cells enriched from blood (not recorded which). These receptors came from a woman in her forties or fifties with acute COVID-19.

The rearrangement links TRBV13 to TRBJ2-1; D remains unclear. The CDR3 length is 14 residues. Germline CDR1 and CDR2: PRHDT and FYEKMQ (reference sequence). Trimming pared 8 bases from V and 0 bases from J, leaving 11 bases between. This chain's CDR3 is CASGQWSSYNEQFF. The CDR3 DNA reads as TGTGCCAGCGGTCAATGGAGCTCCTACAATGAGCAGTTCTTC. The complete variable domain, with remaining parts taken from reference TRBV13 and TRBJ2-1, reads AAGVIQSPRHLIKEKRETATLKCYPIPRHDTVYWYQQGPGQDPQFLISFYEKMQSDKGSIPDRFSAQQFSDYHSELNMSSLELGDSALYFCASGQWSSYNEQFFGPGTRLTVL.

The CDR3 DNA reads as TGTGCCAGCAGATCGGGACTAGCGGGCACAGATACGCAGTATTTT. Its translation is CASRSGLAGTDTQYF. The rearrangement links TRBV5-4 to TRBJ2-3; TRBD2 matches at 11 bases. This CDR3 has 15 residues. Trimming took 5 bases from V and 1 from J; bases not matched to a gene: 3. Per germline, CDR1 SGHNT and CDR2 YYREEE (reference sequence). The full variable domain, completed using reference TRBV5-4 and TRBJ2-3, is ETGVTQSPTHLIKTRGQQVTLRCSSQSGHNTVSWYQQALGQGPQFIFQYYREEENGRGNFPPRFSGLQFPNYSSELNVNALELDDSALYLCASRSGLAGTDTQYFGPGTRLTVL.

This chain links TRBV5-1 with TRBJ2-1, with TRBD1 as a possible D gene (6 bases). Germline V gene data show CDR1 as SGHRS and CDR2 as YFSETQ. The CDR3 loop spans 15 amino acids. Between the trimmed V and J ends, which lost 2 bases and 4 bases, there was a span of 13 bases. For the CDR3, the DNA is TGCGCCAGCAGCTTCACGCAGGGGAAATACAATGAGCAGTTCTTC. Translating it yields CASSFTQGKYNEQFF.

The chain is built from TRBV5-1 and TRBJ1-1, with 8 bases matching TRBD1. CDR1 and CDR2 (germline): SGHRS, YFSETQ. This CDR3 has 14 residues. Losses at the gene ends were 3 bases for V and 6 bases for J; bases not matched to a gene: 7. In nucleotides, the CDR3 is TGCGCCAGCAGCTCACCCAGGGGGCGATCTGAAGCTTTCTTT. This codes for CASSSPRGRSEAFF.

The chain joins TRBV10-3 to TRBJ2-1, with 7 bases that match TRBD2. The V gene's germline CDR1 is ENHRY and CDR2 SYGVKD. The V segment lost 6 bases and the J segment 4 bases; nucleotides outside the gene matches: 9. CDR3 size: 15 residues. CDR3 in amino acids: CAIRGGDPAYNEQFF. DNA for the CDR3: TGTGCCATCAGGGGGGGGGACCCAGCATACAATGAGCAGTTCTTC.

This clone was seen a single time. The chain links TRBV2 to TRBJ1-6; 10 bases fit TRBD1. Per germline, CDR1 SNHLY and CDR2 FYNNEI. V was clipped by 4 bases and J by 9 bases; unmatched bases: 0. This CDR3 is built from 13 residues. Written as DNA, the CDR3 is TGTGCCAGCAGTGGGGACAGGGGTTCACCCCTCCACTTT. It is translated as CASSGDRGSPLHF.

The V and J genes are TRBV30 and TRBJ1-5; D is perhaps TRBD1 (5 bases). V was shortened by 2 bases and J by 9 bases, with 17 bases between the two germline ends. The CDR3 length is 14 residues. Germline V lookup: CDR1 GTSNPN, CDR2 SVGIG (reference sequence). The CDR3 coding sequence is TGTGCCTGGAGTTTACAGCCTAGGGGTGGGCCCCAGCATTTT. This sequence encodes CAWSLQPRGGPQHF.

V and J are TRBV4-1 and TRBJ1-6; D may be TRBD1 (5 bases). Per the germline V gene, CDR1 is MGHRA and CDR2 is YSYEKL. The CDR3 runs 15 residues. Between the trimmed V and J ends, which lost 2 bases and 9 bases, there was a span of 14 bases. For the CDR3, the DNA is TGCGCCAGCAGCCAAAATCAGCAGGGTATTTCACCCCTCCACTTT. This gives the protein CASSQNQQGISPLHF.

The chain couples TRBV12-3 or TRBV12-4 to TRBJ2-7, with D tentatively TRBD1 (5 bases). Trimming took off 3 bases at V and 1 base at J, with 7 bases between the two ends. CDR3 size: 13 residues. The chain's CDR3 is CASSFRDSYEQYF. CDR3 coding DNA: TGTGCCAGCAGTTTCAGGGATTCCTACGAGCAGTACTTC.

This clone has only one observation. V usage is TRBV25-1 and J usage is TRBJ1-2, with 7 bases aligning to TRBD1. The germline V gene encodes CDR1 MGHDK and CDR2 SYGVNS. The trim removed 6 bases at V and 0 bases at J, leaving 4 bases unmatched. CDR3 size: 14 residues. The CDR3: CASSLGGSNYGYTF. The CDR3, as DNA: TGTGCCAGCAGCTTAGGGGGCTCTAACTATGGCTACACCTTC.

The chain uses TRBV3-1 (or the pseudogene TRBV3-2) and TRBJ2-1; tentative D call: TRBD2 (5 bases). Trimming removed 1 base at V and 6 bases at J, with 13 bases between. Looked up from germline, CDR1 is LGHDT and CDR2 is YNNKEL (reference sequence). The CDR3 runs to 15 residues. The CDR3 here is CASSQVSGSGNEQFF. Written as DNA, the CDR3 is TGTGCCAGCAGCCAAGTGTCGGGGTCGGGCAATGAGCAGTTCTTC.

The V call is TRBV21-1, the J call TRBJ1-3. TRBV21-1 is a pseudogene segment. This CDR3 has 17 residues. The chain's CDR3 is CASSKANGRELGNTIYF. The CDR3, as DNA: TGTGCCAGCAGCAAAGCGAATGGGAGGGAGCTCGGAAACACCATATATTTT.

The J gene is TRBJ2-7, the V gene TRBV25-1; 11 nucleotides match TRBD1. Germline trimming cut 3 bases from V and 7 bases from J; bases unmatched to any gene: 11. Germline assignment: CDR1 MGHDK and CDR2 SYGVNS. This CDR3 region has 16 residues. CDR3 residues: CASSDTPGQGVREQYF. The DNA for the CDR3 is TGTGCCAGCAGTGATACACCGGGACAGGGGGTGAGGGAGCAGTACTTC.

The chain is built from TRBV5-1 and TRBJ1-4; 8 bases align to TRBD1. The CDR3 consists of 14 residues. The germline V gene encodes CDR1 SGHRS and CDR2 YFSETQ. The trim removed 4 bases at V and 8 bases at J, leaving 7 bases unmatched. CDR3 sequence (DNA): TGCGCCAGCAGCCCAGGGGGCCGGAAAGAAAAACTGTTTTTT. Its protein is CASSPGGRKEKLFF.

The V call is TRBV19, the J call TRBJ1-6, with a weak D call TRBD1 (5 bases). Germline values: CDR1 LNHDA, CDR2 SQIVND (reference sequence). This CDR3 region has 14 residues. V dropped 5 bases and J dropped 7 bases, with 12 bases sitting between them. CDR3 sequence (DNA): TGTGCCAGTAGTTCCCAGGGTAAAAATTCACCCCTCCACTTT. Its protein product is CASSSQGKNSPLHF.

This CDR3 reads CASSLVGDNEQFF. DNA for the CDR3: TGTGCCAGCAGCTTAGTGGGCGACAATGAGCAGTTCTTC. The chain has TRBV11-1 and TRBJ2-1; D call uncertain. The V gene's germline CDR1 is SGHAT and CDR2 FQDESV (reference sequence). Between the trimmed V and J ends, which lost 1 base and 5 bases, there was a span of 6 bases. The CDR3 covers 13 residues.

This chain uses TRBV14 with TRBJ2-3; 11 bases fit TRBD2. Germline V gene data show CDR1 as SGHDN and CDR2 as FVKESK. The CDR3 contains 15 residues. Unmatched junction bases numbered 2, after V lost 2 bases and J lost 4 bases. CDR3 loop: CASSQSSGGPDTQYF. CDR3 DNA: TGTGCCAGCAGCCAATCTAGCGGGGGGCCAGATACGCAGTATTTT.

The table lists this clone with a few counts. The junction and the germline gene differ at one end; a read error may be behind it. DNA for the CDR3: TGTGCCAGCAGTCTATGGACAGGAAAGAACACTGAAGCTTTCTTT. It yields the protein CASSLWTGKNTEAFF. The V call is TRBV28, the J call TRBJ1-1; TRBD1 matches 7 bases. The CDR3 sequence is 15 residues long. The germline V gene has CDR1 MDHEN and CDR2 SYDVKM.

The V call is TRBV5-3, the J call TRBJ1-2; D possibly corresponds to TRBD1 (5 bases). TRBV5-3 belongs to the ORF category, with a function that is uncertain. This CDR3 contains 13 residues. V was clipped by 1 base and J by 7 bases, with 11 bases between them. In nucleotides, the CDR3 is TGTGCCAGAAGCTTGAAAGGGGAGGGTGGCTACACCTTC. Its protein is CARSLKGEGGYTF.

This clone has more than one count but fewer than ten. The chain recombines TRBV7-2 with TRBJ2-1; D might be TRBD2 (6 bases). Per germline, CDR1 SGHTA and CDR2 FQGNSA. This CDR3 is 14 amino acids long. Trimming cost V 5 bases and J 10 bases, with 18 bases left between them. As DNA, the CDR3 is TGTGCCAGCAGCCCAACCTCAGGGACTGGCGAGCAGTTCTTC. Protein product: CASSPTSGTGEQFF.

V and J are TRBV30 and TRBJ2-1, with 14 bases matching TRBD2. The V and J ends lost 5 bases and 4 bases, in that order; junction bases with no gene match: 10. Per the germline V gene, CDR1 is GTSNPN and CDR2 is SVGIG (reference sequence). The CDR3 spans 17 residues. The CDR3 here is CAWREGLAGESYNEQFF. CDR3 DNA: TGTGCCTGGCGAGAGGGACTAGCGGGGGAATCATACAATGAGCAGTTCTTC.

CDR3 nucleotides: TGTGCCATCAGTGAGGGGGGCAGCTATGGCTACACCTTC. It is translated as CAISEGGSYGYTF. The gene calls are TRBV10-3 and TRBJ1-2; D is perhaps TRBD1 (6 bases). This CDR3 spans 13 amino acids. Germline CDR1 ENHRY, CDR2 SYGVKD. V lost 2 bases, J lost 4 bases, and 8 bases lay in between.

This clone was seen more than once but under ten times. V gene TRBV3-1 (or the pseudogene TRBV3-2) combines with J gene TRBJ2-7, with 8 nucleotides matching TRBD2. Losses at the gene ends were 0 bases for V and 3 bases for J; bases not matched to a gene: 7. Germline CDR1 and CDR2: LGHDT and YNNKEL (reference sequence). This CDR3 is 16 amino acids long. The CDR3 DNA reads TGTGCCAGCAGCCAAGATCCGCCAGCGGGAGTCTACGAGCAGTACTTC. Its protein is CASSQDPPAGVYEQYF.

V usage is TRBV27 and J usage is TRBJ1-2; the D gene is possibly TRBD1 (5 bases). In germline, CDR1 is MNHEY, CDR2 SMNVEV (reference sequence). Trimming removed 2 bases at V and 2 bases at J, with 9 bases between. The CDR3 contains 14 residues. CDR3 sequence (DNA): TGTGCCAGCAGTTTACAGGGACTCAACTATGGCTACACCTTC. Translated, it gives CASSLQGLNYGYTF.

This clone was counted once. This CDR3 reads CASSYGGFNTGELFF. For the CDR3, the DNA is TGTGCCAGCAGTTACGGGGGGTTCAACACCGGGGAGCTGTTTTTT. This rearrangement joins TRBV6-5 to TRBJ2-2; D may be TRBD2 (6 bases). With 2 bases removed from V and 2 bases from J, the gap between germline ends came to 9 bases. CDR1 is MNHEY and CDR2 is SVGAGI in the germline V gene. The CDR3 is 15 residues long.

This clone was seen once. The chain joins TRBV9 to TRBJ1-3, with 7 bases aligning to TRBD1. With V trimmed by 4 bases and J by 1 base, 5 bases remained unmatched. This CDR3 has 15 residues. CDR1 is SGDLS and CDR2 is YYNGEE in the germline V gene. CDR3 protein: CASSPGGLSGNTIYF. Here the CDR3 DNA reads TGTGCCAGCAGCCCAGGGGGGTTATCTGGAAACACCATATATTTT.